This TCR beta chain came from a study of blood T cell repertoires in COVID-19. Study-level background: Spain, Italy and the United States supplied samples that represented acute and convalescent COVID-19. The cDNA or gDNA used as material had been derived from T cells, B-cell-depleted T cells, or PBMCs.

Per the study methods: Amplified reference gene primers provided the basis for estimating nucleated cell counts. Profiling relied on immunoSEQ multiplex PCR, and the TCRdb table lists in-frame clones only, not all of them. Clone size and V and J calls were adopted from that table, with D and trimming inferred from the DNA. This table holds over 85,000 clones, 87% found once. From germline, CDR1 is SNHLY and CDR2 FYNNEI. V gave up 7 bases and J gave up 1 base, with 13 bases separating them. The CDR3 is made up of 15 amino acids. The chain has TRBV2 and TRBJ2-2, with a tentative D call TRBD2 (5 bases). The TCR comes from a woman of 80 years or more with acute or convalescent COVID-19. The specimen sequenced was peripheral blood. The DNA of the CDR3 is TGTGCCAGCACCGCGGGCCGGAGGAACACCGGGGAGCTGTTTTTT. It translates to CASTAGRRNTGELFF.